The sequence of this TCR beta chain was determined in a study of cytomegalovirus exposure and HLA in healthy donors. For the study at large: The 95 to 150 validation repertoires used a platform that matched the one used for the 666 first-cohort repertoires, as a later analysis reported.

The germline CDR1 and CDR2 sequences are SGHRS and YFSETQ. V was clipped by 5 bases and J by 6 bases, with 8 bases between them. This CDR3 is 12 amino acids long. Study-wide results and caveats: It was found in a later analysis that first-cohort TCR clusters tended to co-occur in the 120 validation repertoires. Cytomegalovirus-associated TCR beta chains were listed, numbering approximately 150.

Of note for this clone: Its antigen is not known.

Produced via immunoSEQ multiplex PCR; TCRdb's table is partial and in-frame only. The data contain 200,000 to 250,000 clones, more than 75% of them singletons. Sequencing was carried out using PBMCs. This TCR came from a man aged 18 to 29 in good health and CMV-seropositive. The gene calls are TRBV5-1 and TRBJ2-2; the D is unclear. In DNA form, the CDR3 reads TGCGCCAGCAGACAACAAGCCGGGGAGCTGTTTTTT. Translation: CASRQQAGELFF.